A single sample gave rise to the 27 T cell receptor beta chains below, sequenced in a study of tumor and adjacent non-tumor tissue in lung cancer. The template was RNA from unsorted bulk tissue. A modified ARM-PCR protocol with three rounds of nested PCR amplified TCRbeta. MiXCR, run by TCRdb on the multiplex PCR reads, gives a single entry per CDR3 protein. The sample records over 110,000 distinct CDR3 sequences, around 67% being singletons. Sequencing used lung tumor tissue. These receptors were obtained from a man in his sixties with small cell lung cancer.

A remark on this clonotype: This clone may be a read error of a much larger clone one base away. CDR3 bases: TGTGCCAGCAGACCACCAGGGAATGACGAGCAGTACTTC. As protein: CASRPPGNDEQYF. This chain links TRBV6-5 with TRBJ2-7; perhaps TRBD1 as D (5 bases). The V and J ends lost 6 bases and 5 bases respectively, with 14 bases between them. CDR1 is MNHEY, CDR2 SVGAGI, per germline. The CDR3 sequence is 13 residues long.

This clonotype was counted at least ten times. The chain employs TRBV20-1 and TRBJ2-3; D possibly corresponds to TRBD2 (5 bases). Deletions cut 3 bases from V and 2 bases from J, with 9 bases between. Germline V lookup: CDR1 DFQATT, CDR2 SNEGSKA (reference sequence). This CDR3 has 13 amino acids. The CDR3 reads CSASRRDTDTQYF. The CDR3 coding sequence is TGCAGTGCTAGCAGACGGGACACAGATACGCAGTATTTT.

In regard to this clonotype: One end of the junction varies from germline; a read error may be responsible. The chain carries TRBV4-2 and TRBJ2-2; D assignment may be TRBD1 or TRBD2 (5 bases each). This CDR3 region has 15 residues. Germline CDR1 LGHNA, CDR2 YNFKEQ. The CDR3 region has the DNA TGTGCGAGCAGCCAGGGACCACGGAACACCGTGGAGCTGTTTTTT. It is translated as CASSQGPRNTVELFF.

This chain connects TRBV5-4 to TRBJ2-2; D call uncertain. CDR1 and CDR2 from the germline V gene are SGHNT and YYREEE (reference sequence). V was trimmed by 4 bases and J by 3 bases, leaving 10 bases between them. This CDR3 is 14 amino acids long. The CDR3 region is CASSPVTDTGELFF. The CDR3 DNA is TGTGCCAGCAGCCCCGTTACCGACACCGGGGAGCTGTTTTTT.

The count of this clonotype is one. Compared with germline, one end of the junction differs, possibly owing to a read error. The J gene is TRBJ1-5, the V gene TRBV6-2 or TRBV6-3; 7 positions match TRBD1. Per the germline V gene, CDR1 is MNHEY and CDR2 is SVGEGT. The CDR3 loop spans 15 amino acids. CDR3 sequence: CTISTGATNDQPQNF. The DNA for the CDR3 is TGTACCATCAGCACAGGGGCTACTAACGATCAGCCACAGAATTTT.

The rearrangement joins TRBV7-9 to TRBJ2-1; the D gene is possibly TRBD2 (7 bases). V was cut by 2 bases and J by 4 bases, with 18 bases left in between. Per the germline V gene, CDR1 is SEHNR and CDR2 is FQNEAQ (reference sequence). CDR3 length: 17 amino acids. CDR3 DNA sequence: TGTGCCAGCAGCTTACCGGGGGGCATCAACGTTTACAATGAGCAGTTCTTC. Protein sequence: CASSLPGGINVYNEQFF.

In the case of this clonotype: The junction differs from germline at one of its ends, possibly a read error. The chain couples TRBV4-2 to TRBJ2-1, with TRBD1 as a possible D gene (6 bases). The germline V gene has CDR1 LGHNA and CDR2 YNFKEQ. CDR3 length: 18 residues. The CDR3 DNA is TGTGCCAGCAGCCAAGAGCGAAGGGGGTACAGGATTCTCGGGGAGCTGTTCTTC. This sequence encodes CASSQERRGYRILGELFF.

This clonotype occurred many times. This CDR3 is CSAATANYGYTF. CDR3 nucleotides: TGCAGTGCTGCGACGGCGAACTATGGCTACACCTTC. This rearrangement joins TRBV20-1 to TRBJ1-2, with D hard to call. The CDR3 is 12 residues long. The germline V and J ends were trimmed by 5 bases and 2 bases, with 9 bases remaining between them. Germline CDR1 is DFQATT and CDR2 is SNEGSKA (reference sequence).

In this sample, this clonotype turned up a few times. This chain uses TRBV28 with TRBJ2-7; unclear D gene. Germline loops: CDR1 MDHEN, CDR2 SYDVKM. CDR3 size: 12 residues. The ends were cut back, 7 bases at V and 3 bases at J, with 10 bases in the middle. The CDR3, as DNA: TGTGCCAGCAAAGCAAAGGGCTACGAGCAGTACTTC. Protein product: CASKAKGYEQYF.

Comment on this clonotype: The CDR3 does not end in the conserved phenylalanine or tryptophan, so this is likely a read error. This sequence joins TRBV11-2 and TRBJ2-5; TRBD1 agrees at 7 bases. This CDR3 has 15 residues. CDR1 and CDR2 from the germline V gene are SGHAT and FQNNGV. Here the CDR3 reads CARSLQGLHQETQYL. The CDR3 bases are TGTGCCAGAAGCTTACAGGGGCTACACCAAGAGACCCAGTACCTC.

The chain recombines TRBV6-1 with TRBJ2-7, with 9 bases fitting TRBD2. The CDR3 consists of 14 residues. Per the germline V gene, CDR1 is MNHNS and CDR2 is SASEGT. DNA for the CDR3: TGTGCCAGCTATAGGACTAGCGCCGACTACGAGCGGTACGTC. Amino acids: CASYRTSADYERYV.

This chain connects TRBV11-2 to TRBJ2-1; a possible D gene is TRBD1 (5 bases). Germline lookup yields CDR1 SGHAT and CDR2 FQNNGV. This CDR3 is 15 amino acids long. Trimming stripped 8 bases from V and 2 bases from J, with 16 bases between. The CDR3 spells CASGPGADTYNEQFF. For the CDR3, the DNA is TGTGCCAGCGGCCCCGGTGCGGACACCTACAATGAGCAGTTCTTC.

This clonotype was observed at least ten times. J is TRBJ2-1 and V is TRBV11-3, with 7 bases matching TRBD1. The ends lost 2 bases at V and 6 bases at J; junction bases unmatched: 7. Germline CDR1 reads SGHNT; CDR2 reads YENEEA. There are 15 residues in the CDR3. CDR3 bases: TGTGCCAGCAGCTTAACAGGGGAGATGCTCAATGAGCAGTTCTTC. This gives the protein CASSLTGEMLNEQFF.

This clonotype was detected once. J is TRBJ2-7 and V is TRBV10-1; 10 bases align to TRBD1. The CDR3 spans 17 residues. The ends lost 8 bases at V and 3 bases at J; junction bases unmatched: 16. Germline assignment: CDR1 WNHNN and CDR2 SYGVQD (reference sequence). CDR3: CASGAVTGGTHVYEQYV. The DNA of the CDR3 is TGCGCCAGCGGCGCCGTGACAGGGGGCACACATGTCTACGAGCAGTACGTC.

The chain is built from TRBV19 and TRBJ2-5, with 7 bases matching TRBD1. V dropped 5 bases and J dropped 2; count of bases not matched to a gene: 8. Germline V gene sequence: CDR1 LNHDA, CDR2 SQIVND (reference sequence). The CDR3 loop spans 15 amino acids. CDR3 region: CASSPHRGRQETQYF. CDR3 DNA sequence: TGTGCCAGTAGTCCCCACAGGGGCCGTCAAGAGACCCAGTACTTC.

This clonotype was counted ten times or more. The junction and the germline gene differ at one end; a read error may be behind it. The genes are TRBV6-1 and TRBJ1-5, with D possibly matching TRBD1 (6 bases). This CDR3 is built from 12 residues. Germline V lookup: CDR1 MNHNS, CDR2 SASEGT. CDR3 amino acids: CASSEPGAFYVF. Written as DNA, the CDR3 is TGTGCCAGCAGTGAGCCGGGGGCGTTCTACGTATTT.

This clonotype came up a few times. V and J are TRBV29-1 and TRBJ2-3; TRBD2 aligns across 12 bases. This CDR3 is built from 14 residues. Losses at the gene ends were 7 bases for V and 5 bases for J; bases not matched to a gene: 7. The V gene's germline CDR1 is SQVTM and CDR2 ANQGSEA. Here the CDR3 reads CSGTSGTAQDTQYF. CDR3 sequence (DNA): TGCAGCGGGACTAGCGGGACTGCACAAGATACGCAGTATTTT.

This clonotype appeared once. This chain links TRBV20-1 with TRBJ1-5, with D perhaps matching TRBD1 (5 bases). V lost 7 bases to trimming and J lost 1 base, with 14 bases between them. The CDR3 has 14 amino acids. Germline V gene lookup returns CDR1 DFQATT and CDR2 SNEGSKA (reference sequence). The CDR3 spells CSVNQGRSNQPQHF. CDR3 nucleotides: TGCAGTGTTAACCAGGGACGGAGCAATCAGCCCCAGCATTTT.

Only a few counts were recorded for this clonotype. The chain employs TRBV20-1 and TRBJ2-5, with D tentatively TRBD2 (5 bases). CDR3 size: 13 residues. Germline V lookup: CDR1 DFQATT, CDR2 SNEGSKA (reference sequence). V lost 3 bases and J lost 5, with 13 bases in between. The CDR3 sequence: CSARALARETQYF. The CDR3 DNA reads TGCAGTGCTAGGGCCCTAGCAAGGGAGACCCAGTACTTC.

Regarding this clonotype: The junction differs from germline at one of its ends, possibly a read error. The V gene is TRBV6-6, the J gene TRBJ1-1, with D unclear. Per the germline V gene, CDR1 is MNHNY and CDR2 is SVGAGI (reference sequence). The CDR3 is 13 amino acids. CDR3 amino acids: CVSSYSLNTEAFF. The CDR3 DNA sequence: TGTGTCAGCAGTTACAGCCTGAACACTGAAGCTTTCTTT.

The CDR3 here is CASSSWNTQYF. CDR3 nucleotides: TGTGCCAGCAGTTCTTGGAATACGCAGTATTTT. V gene TRBV6-5 combines with J gene TRBJ2-3; D gene uncertain. Trimming left V 4 bases short and J 7 bases short, with 6 bases between. The CDR3 length is 11 residues. Germline V gives CDR1 MNHEY, CDR2 SVGAGI.

The chain joins TRBV12-5 to TRBJ1-5; 9 positions match TRBD1. The J call may be faulty, since TRBJ2-3 better matches the DNA end. This CDR3 is 14 amino acids long. The germline gives CDR1 LGHNT, CDR2 FRNRAP. CDR3 protein: CASGQGADNQPQYF. CDR3 DNA: TGTGCTAGTGGACAGGGGGCGGACAATCAGCCCCAGTATTTT.

This CDR3 reads CASGGTEAFF. CDR3 in DNA: TGTGCCAGCGGTGGGACTGAAGCTTTCTTT. This chain connects TRBV6-1 to TRBJ1-1; D not resolved. Per germline, CDR1 MNHNS and CDR2 SASEGT. The CDR3 totals 10 residues. With 8 bases removed from V and 5 bases from J, the gap between germline ends came to 6 bases.

This chain connects TRBV6-5 to TRBJ1-6; TRBD1 is a possible D gene (5 bases). The germline V gene encodes CDR1 MNHEY and CDR2 SVGAGI. Trimming took 1 base from V and 16 from J, leaving 23 bases between them. The CDR3 spans 16 residues. CDR3 residues: CASSYCVGGLNSSLHF. In DNA form, the CDR3 reads TGTGCCAGCAGTTACTGTGTTGGGGGACTTAATTCATCTCTCCACTTT.

This clonotype was found once. Germline is not matched at one junction end, which may reflect a read error. V usage is TRBV11-2 and J usage is TRBJ2-1; TRBD2 might be the D (6 bases). The CDR3 has 15 amino acids. Germline values: CDR1 SGHAT, CDR2 FQNNGV. The chain's CDR3 is CTSSLRVAAHNEQFF. CDR3 DNA: TGTACCAGCAGCTTAAGAGTAGCGGCGCACAATGAGCAGTTCTTC. Full variable domain (outside the CDR3, taken from reference TRBV11-2 and TRBJ2-1): EAGVAQSPRYKIIEKRQSVAFWCNPISGHATLYWYQQILGQGPKLLIQFQNNGVVDDSQLPKDRFSAERLKGVDSTLKIQPAKLEDSAVYLCTSSLRVAAHNEQFFGPGTRLTVL.

The genes are TRBV28 and TRBJ1-3, with a weak D call TRBD1 (5 bases). Germline lookup yields CDR1 MDHEN and CDR2 SYDVKM. This CDR3 spans 17 amino acids. V was trimmed by 4 bases and J by 3 bases, leaving 19 bases between them. The CDR3 nucleotides read TGTGCCAGCAGTTCTCAGGGACGGATGATTTATGGAAACACCATATATTTT. As protein: CASSSQGRMIYGNTIYF.

This clonotype was seen at least ten times. The chain combines TRBV11-3 with TRBJ2-3, with TRBD1 matching 9 bases. There are 15 residues in the CDR3. Germline CDR1 is SGHNT and CDR2 is YENEEA. Trimming took 2 bases from V and 4 from J; bases not matched to a gene: 4. This CDR3 reads CASSLYRGRADTQYF. In DNA form, the CDR3 reads TGTGCCAGCAGCTTATACAGGGGGCGAGCAGATACGCAGTATTTT.